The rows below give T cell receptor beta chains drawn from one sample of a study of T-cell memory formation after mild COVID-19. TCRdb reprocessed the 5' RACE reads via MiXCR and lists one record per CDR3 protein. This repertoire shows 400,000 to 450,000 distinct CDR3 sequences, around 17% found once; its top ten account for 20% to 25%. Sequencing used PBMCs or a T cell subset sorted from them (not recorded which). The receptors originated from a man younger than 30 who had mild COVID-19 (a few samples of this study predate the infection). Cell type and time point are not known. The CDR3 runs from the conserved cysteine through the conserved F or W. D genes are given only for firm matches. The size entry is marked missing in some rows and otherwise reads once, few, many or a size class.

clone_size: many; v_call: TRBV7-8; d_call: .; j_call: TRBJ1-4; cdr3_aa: CASSHGSGGEKLFF; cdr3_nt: TGTGCCAGCAGCCACGGATCGGGCGGCGAAAAACTGTTTTTT
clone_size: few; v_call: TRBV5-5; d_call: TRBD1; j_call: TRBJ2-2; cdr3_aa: CASSHQGAEGGELFF; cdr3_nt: TGTGCCAGCAGCCACCAGGGGGCTGAAGGCGGGGAGCTGTTTTTT
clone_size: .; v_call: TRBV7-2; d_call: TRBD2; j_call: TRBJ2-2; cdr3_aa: CASSPQRGTGELFF; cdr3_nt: TGTGCCAGCAGCCCACAGCGGGGTACCGGGGAGCTGTTTTTT
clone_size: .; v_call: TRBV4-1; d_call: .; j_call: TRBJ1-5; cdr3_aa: CASSQVGRRSRGNQPQHF; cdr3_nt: TGCGCCAGCAGCCAAGTCGGGCGGAGATCCCGGGGCAATCAGCCCCAGCATTTT
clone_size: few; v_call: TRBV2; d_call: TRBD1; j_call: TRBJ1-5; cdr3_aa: CASSGGQALNQPQHF; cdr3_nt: TGTGCCAGCAGTGGTGGACAGGCTTTGAATCAGCCCCAGCATTTT
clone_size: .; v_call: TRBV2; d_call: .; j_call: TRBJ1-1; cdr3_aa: CASSAQGSGGNTEAFF; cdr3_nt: TGTGCCAGCAGCGCTCAAGGGTCGGGGGGGAACACTGAAGCTTTCTTT
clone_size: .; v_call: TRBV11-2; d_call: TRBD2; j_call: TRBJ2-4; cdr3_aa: CASSWIPGLADVRAKNIQYF; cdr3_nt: TGTGCCAGCAGCTGGATACCGGGACTAGCGGATGTAAGAGCCAAAAACATTCAGTACTTC
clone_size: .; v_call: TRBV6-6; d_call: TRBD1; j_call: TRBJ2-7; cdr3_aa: CASSYLQGILGYEQYF; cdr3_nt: TGTGCCAGCAGTTACTTACAGGGGATCTTAGGCTACGAGCAGTACTTC
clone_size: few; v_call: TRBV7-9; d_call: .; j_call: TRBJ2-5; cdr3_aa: CASSLATAAPQETQYF; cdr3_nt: TGTGCCAGCAGCTTGGCCACGGCAGCACCCCAAGAGACCCAGTACTTC
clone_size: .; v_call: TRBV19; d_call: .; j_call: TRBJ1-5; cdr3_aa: CASSFSTGSNQPQHF; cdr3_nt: TGTGCCAGTAGTTTCAGCACAGGATCCAATCAGCCCCAGCATTTT
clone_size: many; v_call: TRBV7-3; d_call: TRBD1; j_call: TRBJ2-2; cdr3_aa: CASSLSGTGRTGELFF; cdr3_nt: TGTGCCAGCAGCTTGTCCGGGACAGGGCGCACCGGGGAGCTGTTTTTT
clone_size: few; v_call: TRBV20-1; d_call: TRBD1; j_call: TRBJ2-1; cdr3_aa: CSARDPGQGSAEQFF; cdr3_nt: TGCAGTGCTAGAGATCCGGGACAGGGGTCTGCTGAGCAGTTCTTC
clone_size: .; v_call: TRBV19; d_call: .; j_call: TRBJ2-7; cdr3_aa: CASSPGGYPPYEQYF; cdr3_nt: TGTGCCAGTAGCCCAGGGGGGTACCCTCCCTACGAGCAGTACTTC
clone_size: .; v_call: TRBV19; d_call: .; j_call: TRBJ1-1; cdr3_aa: CASSEWGASRLAEAFF; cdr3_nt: TGTGCCAGTAGTGAGTGGGGAGCTTCTCGATTGGCTGAAGCTTTCTTT
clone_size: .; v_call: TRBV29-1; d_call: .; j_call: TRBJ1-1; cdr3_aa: CSVDSMGTEAFF; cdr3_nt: TGCAGCGTGGACAGTATGGGCACTGAAGCTTTCTTT
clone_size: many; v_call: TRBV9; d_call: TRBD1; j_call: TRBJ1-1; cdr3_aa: CASSAQGANTEAFF; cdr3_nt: TGTGCCAGCAGCGCCCAGGGGGCGAACACTGAAGCTTTCTTT
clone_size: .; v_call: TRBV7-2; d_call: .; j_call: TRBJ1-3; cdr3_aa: CASSPQAGNTIYF; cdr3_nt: TGTGCCAGCAGCCCCCAAGCTGGAAACACCATATATTTT
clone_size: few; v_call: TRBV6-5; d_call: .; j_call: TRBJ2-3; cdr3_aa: CASTSVGIGDTQYF; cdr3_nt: TGTGCCAGCACCTCGGTGGGGATCGGAGATACGCAGTATTTT
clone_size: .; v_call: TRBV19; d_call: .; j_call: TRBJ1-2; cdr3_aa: CASTSTHLGAPGTNYGYTF; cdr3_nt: TGTGCCAGTACCTCGACCCATCTGGGGGCGCCCGGTACTAACTATGGCTACACCTTC
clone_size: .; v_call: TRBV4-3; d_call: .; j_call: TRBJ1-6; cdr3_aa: CASTPGVSPLHF; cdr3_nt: TGCGCCAGTACTCCAGGGGTGTCACCCCTCCACTTT
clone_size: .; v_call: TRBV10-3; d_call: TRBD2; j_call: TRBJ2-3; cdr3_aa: CAIRRTSGTQYF; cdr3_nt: TGTGCCATCAGGAGGACTAGCGGGACGCAGTATTTT
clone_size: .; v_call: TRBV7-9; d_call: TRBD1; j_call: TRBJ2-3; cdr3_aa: CASSFPGGRTDTQYF; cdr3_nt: TGTGCCAGCAGCTTCCCAGGGGGACGCACAGATACGCAGTATTTT
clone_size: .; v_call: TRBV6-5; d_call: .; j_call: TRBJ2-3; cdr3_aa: CASSYSGGLGNTQYF; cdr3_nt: TGTGCCAGCAGTTACTCGGGGGGGCTTGGGAATACGCAGTATTTT
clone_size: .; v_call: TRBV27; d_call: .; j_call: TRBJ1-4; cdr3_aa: CASSPGIGATATNEKLFF; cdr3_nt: TGTGCCAGCAGCCCGGGGATAGGGGCAACCGCAACTAATGAAAAACTGTTTTTT
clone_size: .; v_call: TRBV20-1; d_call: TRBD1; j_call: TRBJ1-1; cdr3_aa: CSAPGQLNTEAFF; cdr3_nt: TGCAGTGCTCCGGGACAGCTGAACACTGAAGCTTTCTTT
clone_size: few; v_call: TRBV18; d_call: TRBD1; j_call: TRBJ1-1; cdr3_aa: CASSPVQGANTEAFF; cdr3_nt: TGTGCCAGCTCACCCGTACAGGGGGCGAACACTGAAGCTTTCTTT
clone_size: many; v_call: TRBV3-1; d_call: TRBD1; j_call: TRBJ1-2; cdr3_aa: CASSTTGAAANYGYTF; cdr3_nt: TGTGCCAGCAGCACGACAGGGGCCGCAGCAAACTATGGCTACACCTTC
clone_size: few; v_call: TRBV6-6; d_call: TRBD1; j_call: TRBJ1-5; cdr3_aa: CASSYGTGTQPQHF; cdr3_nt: TGTGCCAGCAGTTACGGGACAGGGACTCAGCCCCAGCATTTT
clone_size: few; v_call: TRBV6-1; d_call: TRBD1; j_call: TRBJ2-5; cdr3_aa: CASKKQGAVETQYF; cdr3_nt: TGTGCCAGCAAGAAACAGGGGGCGGTGGAGACCCAGTACTTC
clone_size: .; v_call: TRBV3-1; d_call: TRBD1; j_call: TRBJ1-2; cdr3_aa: CASSRQGAESYGYTF; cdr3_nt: TGTGCCAGCAGCCGACAGGGGGCGGAAAGCTATGGCTACACCTTC
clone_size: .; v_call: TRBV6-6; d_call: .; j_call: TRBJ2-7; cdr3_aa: CASSFSLYNELYF; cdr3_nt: TGTGCCAGCAGTTTCAGCCTCTACAACGAGCTGTACTTC
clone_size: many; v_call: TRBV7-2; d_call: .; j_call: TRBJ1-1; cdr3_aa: CASSLRRGNTEAFF; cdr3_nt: TGTGCCAGCAGCCTTAGACGGGGAAACACTGAAGCTTTCTTT
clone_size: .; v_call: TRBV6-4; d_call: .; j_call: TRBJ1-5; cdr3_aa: CASRAPRGLGKAQHF; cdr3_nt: TGTGCCAGCAGAGCACCCAGGGGTCTCGGTAAGGCCCAGCATTTT
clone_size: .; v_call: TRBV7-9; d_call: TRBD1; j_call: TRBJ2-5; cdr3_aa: CDSSSRGPETQYF; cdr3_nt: TGTGACAGCAGCTCAAGGGGGCCGGAGACCCAGTACTTC
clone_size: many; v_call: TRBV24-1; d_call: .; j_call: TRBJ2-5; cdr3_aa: CATSDWTAETQYF; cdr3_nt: TGTGCCACCAGTGATTGGACAGCAGAGACCCAGTACTTC
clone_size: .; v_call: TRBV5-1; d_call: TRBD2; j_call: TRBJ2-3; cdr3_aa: CASSRGTSEGTQYF; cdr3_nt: TGCGCCAGCAGCCGCGGGACTAGCGAAGGTACGCAGTATTTT
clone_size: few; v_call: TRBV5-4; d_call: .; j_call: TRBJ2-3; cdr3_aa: CASSLGLTGPDTQYF; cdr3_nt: TGTGCCAGCAGCTTGGGGCTGACAGGTCCAGATACGCAGTATTTT
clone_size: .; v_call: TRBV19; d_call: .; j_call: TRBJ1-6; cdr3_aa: CASSPDSGSYNSPLHF; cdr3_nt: TGTGCCAGTAGTCCCGACTCCGGATCCTATAATTCACCCCTCCACTTT
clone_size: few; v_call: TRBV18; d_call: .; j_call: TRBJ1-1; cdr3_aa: CASSPVLNTEAFF; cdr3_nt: TGTGCCAGCTCACCAGTCCTGAACACTGAAGCTTTCTTT
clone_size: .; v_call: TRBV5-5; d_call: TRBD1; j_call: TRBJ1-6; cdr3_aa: CASSYGQGRDSPLHF; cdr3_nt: TGTGCCAGCAGCTACGGACAGGGAAGGGATTCACCCCTCCACTTT
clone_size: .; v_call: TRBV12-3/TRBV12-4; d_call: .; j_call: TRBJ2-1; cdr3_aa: CASSFVQGNNEQFF; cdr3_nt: TGTGCCAGCAGTTTTGTACAGGGAAACAATGAGCAGTTCTTC
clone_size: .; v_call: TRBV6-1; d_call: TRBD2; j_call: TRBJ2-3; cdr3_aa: CASRALSGGSDTQYF; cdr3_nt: TGTGCCAGCAGAGCTCTTAGCGGGGGCTCAGATACGCAGTATTTT
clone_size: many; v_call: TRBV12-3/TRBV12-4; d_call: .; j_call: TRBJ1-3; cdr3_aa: CASSLAAAATIYF; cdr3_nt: TGTGCCAGCAGCTTAGCAGCAGCGGCCACCATATATTTT
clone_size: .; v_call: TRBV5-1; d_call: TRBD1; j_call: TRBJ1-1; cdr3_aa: CASRRGQMNTEAFF; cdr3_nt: TGCGCCAGCAGACGGGGACAGATGAACACTGAAGCTTTCTTT
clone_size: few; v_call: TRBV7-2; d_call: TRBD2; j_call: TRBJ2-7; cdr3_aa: CASRIRSGTSGGEQYF; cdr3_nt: TGTGCCAGCAGGATTCGTTCCGGGACTAGCGGGGGAGAGCAGTACTTC
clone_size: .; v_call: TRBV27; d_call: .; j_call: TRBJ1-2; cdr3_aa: CASSLVRGAFNYGYTF; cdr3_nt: TGTGCCAGCAGTTTAGTAAGGGGGGCCTTTAACTATGGCTACACCTTC
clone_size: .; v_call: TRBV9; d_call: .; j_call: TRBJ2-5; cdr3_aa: CASSPYAEETQYF; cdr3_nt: TGTGCCAGCAGCCCCTACGCCGAAGAGACCCAGTACTTC
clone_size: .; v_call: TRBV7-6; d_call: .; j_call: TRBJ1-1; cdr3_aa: CASSRGGANTEAFF; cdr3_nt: TGTGCCAGCAGCAGAGGGGGGGCGAACACTGAAGCTTTCTTT
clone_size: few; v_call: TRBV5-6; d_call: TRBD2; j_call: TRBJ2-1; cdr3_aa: CASSLEASGAYDYNEQFF; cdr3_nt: TGTGCCAGCAGCTTGGAAGCTAGCGGGGCCTATGACTACAATGAGCAGTTCTTC
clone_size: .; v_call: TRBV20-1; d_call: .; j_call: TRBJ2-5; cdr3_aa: CSASLRYQETQYF; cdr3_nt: TGCAGTGCTAGTTTACGGTACCAAGAGACCCAGTACTTC
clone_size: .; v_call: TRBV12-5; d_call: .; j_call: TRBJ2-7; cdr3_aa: CASGDPGRSLEQYF; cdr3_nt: TGTGCTAGTGGAGATCCGGGACGTTCCCTCGAGCAGTACTTC
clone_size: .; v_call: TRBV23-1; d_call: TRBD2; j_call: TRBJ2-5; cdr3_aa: CASPLKASGQETQYF; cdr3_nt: TGCGCCAGCCCCCTTAAGGCTAGCGGTCAGGAGACCCAGTACTTC
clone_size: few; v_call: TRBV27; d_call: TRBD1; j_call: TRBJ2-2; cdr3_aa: CASGRQGRAGELFF; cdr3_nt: TGTGCCAGCGGACGACAGGGGCGAGCCGGGGAGCTGTTTTTT